The 8 T cell receptor beta chains below all came from one sample that was sequenced in a study of technical replicates of blood from a handful of donors. Some clones are missing from TCRdb's copy, which holds only in-frame ones; the method was immunoSEQ multiplex PCR. Of about 80,000 clones listed, about 92% were seen once; the top ten hold 0.41%. The sample consisted of T cells isolated from PBMCs. Receptors were obtained from a human donor in good health.

The chain combines TRBV19 with TRBJ2-1; 7 bases are a match to TRBD2. This CDR3 is 15 amino acids long. The V gene end was trimmed by 9 bases and the J gene end by 3 bases; junction bases not matched to a gene: 11. Germline V gives CDR1 LNHDA, CDR2 SQIVND (reference sequence). The CDR3, as DNA: TGTGCCAGCACCGGGGAGGGACTAATCTACAATGAGCAGTTCTTC. It encodes CASTGEGLIYNEQFF.

V usage is TRBV6-6 and J usage is TRBJ2-1; possibly TRBD2 for D (6 bases). Germline CDR1 is MNHNY and CDR2 is SVGAGI (reference sequence). This CDR3 contains 12 residues. V shed 6 bases and J shed 7 bases, with 10 bases lying between them. The CDR3 DNA reads TGTGCCAGCAGCCCGGGGGATAATGAGCAGTTCTTC. Translated: CASSPGDNEQFF.

The sample holds one count of this clone. The chain recombines TRBV11-2 with TRBJ2-7, with 8 bases that match TRBD1. The ends lost 5 bases at V and 7 bases at J; junction bases unmatched: 13. Germline loops: CDR1 SGHAT, CDR2 FQNNGV. There are 15 residues in the CDR3. The DNA for the CDR3 is TGTGCCAGCAGCCCTGACAGGGGCGCTCTACGGGAGCAGTACTTC. Translating it yields CASSPDRGALREQYF.

The genes are TRBV19 and TRBJ1-2; 9 bases are a match to TRBD1. Germline values: CDR1 LNHDA, CDR2 SQIVND (reference sequence). Trimming removed 4 bases from V and 7 bases from J; junction bases left unmatched: 4. The CDR3 has 13 amino acids. The CDR3 DNA follows: TGTGCCAGTAGTAGGGACAGGGAGGGTGGCTACACCTTC. As protein: CASSRDREGGYTF.

V is TRBV28 and J is TRBJ2-7, with TRBD2 matching over 7 bases. Losses at the gene ends were 8 bases for V and 2 bases for J; bases not matched to a gene: 9. CDR3 length: 14 amino acids. The germline gives CDR1 MDHEN, CDR2 SYDVKM. DNA for the CDR3: TGTGCCAGCTCCCCCCCTCTAGCGGCCTACGAGCAGTACTTC. It is translated as CASSPPLAAYEQYF.

CDR3 loop: CASSYSSAYNEQFF. Written as DNA, the CDR3 is TGTGCCAGCAGTTACTCTAGCGCCTACAATGAGCAGTTCTTC. The V and J genes are TRBV6-5 and TRBJ2-1; a possible D gene is TRBD2 (5 bases). This CDR3 is built from 14 residues. The germline V and J ends were trimmed by 0 bases and 2 bases, with 5 bases remaining between them. Per germline, CDR1 MNHEY and CDR2 SVGAGI.

The chain carries TRBV6-4 and TRBJ1-5; weak D call: TRBD1 (6 bases). CDR1 and CDR2 (germline): MRHNA, SNTAGT. The CDR3 length is 13 residues. Trimming stripped 2 bases from V and 7 bases from J, with 9 bases between. The CDR3 DNA follows: TGTGCCAGCAGTGACAGGGGGAACCAGCCCCAGCATTTT. Amino acids: CASSDRGNQPQHF.

This chain joins TRBV5-1 and TRBJ1-1; weak D call: TRBD1 (6 bases). The CDR3 runs 14 residues. V lost 2 bases, J lost 8 bases, and 16 bases lay in between. The germline V gene has CDR1 SGHRS and CDR2 YFSETQ. The CDR3 sequence is CASSFNHGTGEAFF. CDR3 nucleotides: TGCGCCAGCAGCTTTAATCATGGAACAGGGGAAGCTTTCTTT.